The source of this T cell receptor beta chain is a study of blood T cell repertoires in COVID-19. Clones were read by immunoSEQ multiplex PCR, and TCRdb kept only the in-frame ones, dropping some. The sample has around 210,000 clones; 65% to 90% are singletons. Per germline, CDR1 SGHNT and CDR2 YYREEE (reference sequence). The CDR3 consists of 15 residues. The V end lost 4 bases, the J end lost 1 base, and 14 bases lay between the germline ends. The sequenced sample consisted of peripheral blood. The clonotype was recovered from a man aged 45-65 years with COVID-19, enrolled during active disease. The chain couples TRBV5-4 to TRBJ2-5; D is possibly TRBD1 (5 bases). In nucleotides, the CDR3 is TGTGCCAGCAGCCTAGGACATGGACCCCAAGAGACCCAGTACTTC. Translating it yields CASSLGHGPQETQYF.